These T cell receptor beta chains were read from a single sample in a study of human T cells and chemical hapten exposure. TCRdb redid the calling of the RACE reads with MiXCR, one entry per CDR3 protein. In the table there are over 130,000 distinct CDR3 sequences, 12% of which are singletons. The material sequenced was whole blood, taken in connection with sensitization to the hapten diphenylcyclopropenone (DPC). These TCRs come from a woman between 45 and 65 years old with alopecia areata. Some clones in this sample may be carry-over from other donors' samples. Both conserved end residues are part of each CDR3. D genes are given only for firm matches. Rows may omit the clone size; those that give it use once, few, many or a size class.

j_call: TRBJ2-1
clone_size: many
d_call: NA
v_call: TRBV20-1
cdr3_nt: TGCAGTGCTAGGGACGGGCTAGACCCCCGCTTGGAGCAGTTCTTC
cdr3_aa: CSARDGLDPRLEQFF

j_call: TRBJ2-5
clone_size: NA
d_call: NA
v_call: TRBV7-8
cdr3_nt: TGTGCCAGCAGCTTCGGGGACTTACCCCAAGAGACCCAGTACTTC
cdr3_aa: CASSFGDLPQETQYF

j_call: TRBJ2-3
clone_size: few
d_call: NA
v_call: TRBV20-1
cdr3_nt: TGCAGTGCTAGAGTGGGGATAACAGATACGCAGTATTTT
cdr3_aa: CSARVGITDTQYF

j_call: TRBJ2-1
clone_size: NA
d_call: TRBD2
v_call: TRBV7-2
cdr3_nt: TGTGCCAGCAGCCTCCGACTAGCGGGAGTAAAAAATGAGCAGTTCTTC
cdr3_aa: CASSLRLAGVKNEQFF

j_call: TRBJ2-3
clone_size: NA
d_call: NA
v_call: TRBV28
cdr3_nt: TGTGCCAGCGGAGCAGGGGACACAGATACGCAGTATTTT
cdr3_aa: CASGAGDTDTQYF

j_call: TRBJ1-4
clone_size: NA
d_call: NA
v_call: TRBV7-9
cdr3_nt: TGTGCCAGCAGCTCCTCCCCTGTAAATGAAAAACTGTTTTTT
cdr3_aa: CASSSSPVNEKLFF

j_call: TRBJ2-1
clone_size: many
d_call: NA
v_call: TRBV7-8
cdr3_nt: TGTGCCAGCAGCTTCCTAGGGGGGAAGACCAATGAGCAGTTCTTC
cdr3_aa: CASSFLGGKTNEQFF

j_call: TRBJ1-6
clone_size: many
d_call: TRBD1
v_call: TRBV2
cdr3_nt: TGTGCCAGCAGTCTCGGACAGGGAAATTCACCCCTCCACTTT
cdr3_aa: CASSLGQGNSPLHF

j_call: TRBJ2-5
clone_size: few
d_call: TRBD2
v_call: TRBV7-2
cdr3_nt: TGTGCCAGCAGCCCCACTAGCGGGGCCCAAGAGACCCAGTACTTC
cdr3_aa: CASSPTSGAQETQYF

j_call: TRBJ2-4
clone_size: many
d_call: NA
v_call: TRBV10-2
cdr3_nt: TGCGCCAGCAGGCCCGCCCCGGACAGTGGAAACATTCAGTACTTC
cdr3_aa: CASRPAPDSGNIQYF

j_call: TRBJ2-5
clone_size: NA
d_call: TRBD2
v_call: TRBV5-1
cdr3_nt: TGCGCCAGCAGCCCCACGGGAGGGCCCCAAGAGACCCAGTACTTC
cdr3_aa: CASSPTGGPQETQYF

j_call: TRBJ2-1
clone_size: NA
d_call: TRBD1
v_call: TRBV20-1
cdr3_nt: TGCAGTGCTAGTCCCGGTGGCCGACAGGGGGCGTCCTACAATGAGCAGTTCTTC
cdr3_aa: CSASPGGRQGASYNEQFF

j_call: TRBJ1-2
clone_size: NA
d_call: NA
v_call: TRBV6-6
cdr3_nt: TGTGCCAGCAGTTGGGGCGGGGTTAACTATGGCTACACCTTC
cdr3_aa: CASSWGGVNYGYTF

j_call: TRBJ1-4
clone_size: NA
d_call: NA
v_call: TRBV18
cdr3_nt: TGTGCCAGCTCACCGTACGGAGAGAATGAAAAACTGTTTTTT
cdr3_aa: CASSPYGENEKLFF

j_call: TRBJ2-1
clone_size: few
d_call: TRBD1
v_call: TRBV7-2
cdr3_nt: TGTGCCAGCAGCAACAGACAGGGGGCATGGAATGAGCAGTTCTTC
cdr3_aa: CASSNRQGAWNEQFF

j_call: TRBJ2-7
clone_size: many
d_call: TRBD1
v_call: TRBV25-1
cdr3_nt: TGTGCCAGCAGTGAATGGGGGCAGGGGGCGGTCGAGCAGTACTTC
cdr3_aa: CASSEWGQGAVEQYF

j_call: TRBJ2-3
clone_size: NA
d_call: NA
v_call: TRBV5-6
cdr3_nt: TGTGCCAGCAGCTTGCGTCGGGACTTTTACACAGATACGCAGTATTTT
cdr3_aa: CASSLRRDFYTDTQYF

j_call: TRBJ1-1
clone_size: many
d_call: NA
v_call: TRBV18
cdr3_nt: TGTGCCAGCTCATCTCAGGGGCTGAGGACTGAAGCTTTCTTT
cdr3_aa: CASSSQGLRTEAFF

j_call: TRBJ1-1
clone_size: many
d_call: NA
v_call: TRBV28
cdr3_nt: TGTGCCAGCAGTTTACAGGGGCGAGGCACTGAAGCTTTCTTT
cdr3_aa: CASSLQGRGTEAFF

j_call: TRBJ1-1
clone_size: few
d_call: NA
v_call: TRBV5-5
cdr3_nt: TGTGCCAGCAGCTTCCGGACTGAAGCTTTCTTT
cdr3_aa: CASSFRTEAFF

j_call: TRBJ1-1
clone_size: once
d_call: NA
v_call: TRBV11-2
cdr3_nt: TGTGCCACCAGCTTAGCCCAGAGGCCGATCTTT
cdr3_aa: CATSLAQRPIF

j_call: TRBJ2-1
clone_size: once
d_call: TRBD2
v_call: TRBV10-2
cdr3_nt: TGCGCCAGCAGTGAGGGACTAGCGCTTACACATGAGCAGTTCTTC
cdr3_aa: CASSEGLALTHEQFF

j_call: TRBJ1-5
clone_size: NA
d_call: NA
v_call: TRBV9
cdr3_nt: TGTGCCAGCAGCGTAGACAGACATAGCAATCAGCCCCAGCATTTT
cdr3_aa: CASSVDRHSNQPQHF

j_call: TRBJ1-1
clone_size: NA
d_call: NA
v_call: TRBV6-2/TRBV6-3
cdr3_nt: TGTGCCAGCAGTTATAGTGGACGGATGAACACTGAAGCTTTCTTT
cdr3_aa: CASSYSGRMNTEAFF

j_call: TRBJ2-1
clone_size: few
d_call: TRBD1
v_call: TRBV9
cdr3_nt: TGTGCCAGCAGCGTAGCTGGGACAGGTTACAATGAGCAGTTCTTC
cdr3_aa: CASSVAGTGYNEQFF

j_call: TRBJ2-3
clone_size: few
d_call: TRBD2
v_call: TRBV19
cdr3_nt: TGTGCCAGTAGTCCAATAGGGACTAGCGGGAGGGCAGATACGCAGTATTTT
cdr3_aa: CASSPIGTSGRADTQYF

j_call: TRBJ1-4
clone_size: many
d_call: NA
v_call: TRBV5-8
cdr3_nt: TGTGCCAGCAGCTTGGCAAGAGGGGGTAATGAAAAACTGTTTTTT
cdr3_aa: CASSLARGGNEKLFF

j_call: TRBJ2-1
clone_size: NA
d_call: TRBD2
v_call: TRBV10-2
cdr3_nt: TGCGCCAGCAAAACTAGCGGCAACAATGAGCAGTTCTTC
cdr3_aa: CASKTSGNNEQFF

j_call: TRBJ2-1
clone_size: few
d_call: TRBD2
v_call: TRBV7-3
cdr3_nt: TGTGCCAGCAGCTTAGGGACTAGCGGGAGGCATGAGCAGTTCTTC
cdr3_aa: CASSLGTSGRHEQFF

j_call: TRBJ2-7
clone_size: NA
d_call: TRBD2
v_call: TRBV12-5
cdr3_nt: TGTGCTAGTGGTTTGCCGAGGACTAGCGGGACGTCACAGAGGGGATACGAGCAGTACTTC
cdr3_aa: CASGLPRTSGTSQRGYEQYF

j_call: TRBJ2-1
clone_size: few
d_call: NA
v_call: TRBV7-2
cdr3_nt: TGTGCCAGCAGCTTAAGCCTGGGCGGAGTAAATGAGCAGTTCTTC
cdr3_aa: CASSLSLGGVNEQFF

j_call: TRBJ2-7
clone_size: many
d_call: TRBD2
v_call: TRBV29-1
cdr3_nt: TGCAGCGTGGAAATGGGGCGGGAGGGTTTCCACGAGCAGTACTTC
cdr3_aa: CSVEMGREGFHEQYF

j_call: TRBJ2-1
clone_size: NA
d_call: TRBD2
v_call: TRBV28
cdr3_nt: TGTGCCAGCAGTGCTGGACTAGCGGGAGACCTTCGTGGTGAGCAGTTCTTC
cdr3_aa: CASSAGLAGDLRGEQFF

j_call: TRBJ2-5
clone_size: NA
d_call: TRBD2
v_call: TRBV7-9
cdr3_nt: TGTGCCAGCAGCTTTCCCCGGGGGGGAGGAGAGACCCAGTACTTC
cdr3_aa: CASSFPRGGGETQYF

j_call: TRBJ1-1
clone_size: many
d_call: NA
v_call: TRBV18
cdr3_nt: TGTGCCAGCTCACCCCGGGGCCAGAACACTGAAGCTTTCTTT
cdr3_aa: CASSPRGQNTEAFF

j_call: TRBJ2-7
clone_size: NA
d_call: NA
v_call: TRBV11-2
cdr3_nt: TGTGCCAGCAGCGCCCTTCGGCGGGTCGCAACCGAGCAGTACTTC
cdr3_aa: CASSALRRVATEQYF